Here is one T cell receptor (beta chain) with its context. The target of this receptor is not known. The listed sequencing device is Illumina HiSeq 2000. TCR beta cDNA libraries were prepared using 5'RACE template switching, which introduced a universal primer site and unique molecular identifiers. Synthesis of cDNA was primed from the TCR beta constant segment and was followed by two consecutive PCR amplification steps. Processing in the source paper ran as follows. MIGEC handled demultiplexing of the reads and grouping by UMI, while MiTCR was used to assemble and quantify clonotypes. To exclude erroneous sequences, only TCR cDNA sequences supported by at least two reads were retained. The tcR package was used for downstream repertoire analysis, and clonotypes were matched between fractions using CDR3 nucleotide sequence together with V segment. VDJmatch was used to annotate antigen specificity against VDJdb, with one amino acid substitution allowed in CDR3. After reprocessing by TCRdb, each CDR3 protein sequence is one entry, and no DNA is given. The V and J calls and clone size come from TCRdb's table, not from the authors' own analysis. The sample has about 390,000 distinct CDR3 sequences on record. The ten top clones hold 9.5% to 12% of the sample.

A commercial ELISA kit detecting HCMV-specific IgG in serum was used to determine HCMV serostatus. Ficoll density gradient centrifugation was used to isolate peripheral blood mononuclear cells from blood. The germline V gene provides CDR1 SGHRS and CDR2 YFSETQ. Including the terminal cysteine and phenylalanine, the CDR3 comprises 14 residues. Only the protein sequence is given. The entry originates in a study of T cells expressing NK-cell markers (dated by TCRdb to about 2020). A note on the overall study: TCR beta-chain repertoires were profiled in sorted CD3+CD56+NKG2C+, CD3+CD56+NKG2C- and CD3+CD56-NKG2C+ T-cell subsets from several donors. Libraries were sequenced as 2 x 150 bp reads on Illumina HiSeq 2000/2500, MiSeq or NextSeq. Among the eight sequenced donors, seven were HCMV-seropositive and one was HCMV-seronegative. Randomly selected healthy volunteers, three men and five women, were used as the eight sequenced donors.

The paper as a whole reports these results and caveats: For six donors, the dominant CD3+CD56+NKG2C+ clonotypes were among the top 10 CD8+ clonotypes and accounted for about 1.0-7.5% of CD8+ T cells. Whether the expanded NKG2C-expressing T cell clones were specific for HCMV antigens remained unclear. Those dominant clonotypes were again the most abundant among CD3+CD56-NKG2C+ cells in a handful of donors, at about 25-65%.

The clonotype originates from a woman between 50 and 59 years old in good health. Donor details come from another sample of the same person, matched by shared clones. The sequence is built from TRBV5-1 and TRBJ2-1; TCRdb selects TRBD2, and the lack of DNA leaves this call unchecked. Sequencing was carried out using blood T cells: a sorted CD56 or NKG2C T cell subset, CD4+ or CD8+ T cells, or bulk PBMC T cells (not recorded which). The CDR3 loop reads CASSLAVARREQFF.